This T cell receptor beta chain was obtained from a study of cytomegalovirus exposure and HLA in healthy donors. A note on this clone: Its antigen remains unknown.

Per germline, CDR1 MNHEY and CDR2 SVGAGI. Trimming cost V 0 bases and J 2 bases, with 10 bases left between them. The CDR3 length is 15 residues. Primers: 60 Vbeta forward and 13 Jbeta reverse. Clones were read by immunoSEQ multiplex PCR, and TCRdb kept only the in-frame ones, dropping some. The table lists 180,000 or so clones, about 75% of them singletons. Findings of the study overall: TCR beta sequences reportedly predicted most subjects' HLA-A and HLA-B alleles accurately.

The TCR sequence derives from a man between 45 and 60 years old in good health and CMV-seropositive. The rearrangement links TRBV6-5 to TRBJ1-2, with a tentative D call TRBD1 (5 bases). Sequenced: PBMCs. DNA of the CDR3: TGTGCCAGCAGTTACTCGACCGCAGGGAACTATGGCTACACCTTC. Its protein is CASSYSTAGNYGYTF.